The clone carrying this T cell receptor (beta chain) occurred a few times. No antigen is known for it. This CDR3 is built from 10 residues. Germline CDR1 and CDR2: MGHRA and YSYEKL. The ends were cut back, 10 bases at V and 7 bases at J, with 11 bases in the middle. The sample is drawn from a study of cytomegalovirus exposure and HLA in healthy donors. Findings of the study overall: An analysis that was carried out later associated some 17,000 TCR beta sequences with HLA alleles at 0.05 false discovery rate.

It was with 60 Vbeta and 13 Jbeta primers that the PCR ran. The assay was immunoSEQ multiplex PCR, and TCRdb's table has in-frame clones only and misses some. This table has approximately 140,000 clones, around 80% appearing once. The TCR comes from a man in his late teens or twenties in good health and CMV-seropositive. Sequencing was performed on PBMCs. V is TRBV4-1 and J is TRBJ2-7; D gene uncertain. CDR3 nucleotide sequence: TGCGCCATCCTACCGAGAGAGCAGTACTTC. It specifies CAILPREQYF.